These 9 T cell receptor beta chains were sequenced from one sample in a study of T cells in Graves' hyperthyroidism and ophthalmopathy. Amplification yielded TCR beta CDR3 regions, with RNA transcripts as the source. A set of HTBI primers served as the primers for a first-round RT-PCR of the TCR CDR3. A single record per CDR3 protein comes from TCRdb applying MiXCR to the multiplex PCR reads. Among more than 550,000 distinct CDR3 sequences listed, roughly a sixth were seen once. Sequencing was carried out using blood. All receptors come from a woman between 50 and 59 years old with Graves' hyperthyroidism that later progressed to Graves' ophthalmopathy.

This clonotype was seen a handful of times. This chain connects TRBV9 to TRBJ1-2; 7 positions match TRBD1. The junction had 9 bases not matched to a gene; V was cut back by 0 bases and J by 4 bases. CDR1 is SGDLS, CDR2 YYNGEE, per germline. The CDR3 runs to 16 residues. The CDR3 loop reads CASSVEGTVMVYGYTF. CDR3 sequence (DNA): TGTGCCAGCAGCGTAGAGGGGACAGTAATGGTCTATGGCTACACCTTC.

This clonotype was seen more than once but under ten times. Written as DNA, the CDR3 is TGTGCCAGCAGTCCTCTCCTGCGGGGGGGCACAGATACGCAGTATTTT. It translates to CASSPLLRGGTDTQYF. The chain combines TRBV6-2 or TRBV6-3 with TRBJ2-3; 8 positions agree with TRBD2. This CDR3 is built from 16 residues. Trimming cost V 5 bases and J 1 base; bases outside gene matches: 8. Germline lookup yields CDR1 MNHEY and CDR2 SVGEGT.

This clonotype appeared many times. Here the CDR3 reads CASSYDWGETYNEQFF. The CDR3 nucleotides are TGTGCCAGCAGCTACGACTGGGGAGAAACCTACAATGAGCAGTTCTTC. The chain employs TRBV11-2 and TRBJ2-1; D is possibly TRBD2 (5 bases). With 4 bases removed from V and 2 bases from J, the gap between germline ends came to 15 bases. Germline CDR1 SGHAT, CDR2 FQNNGV. The length of the CDR3 is 16 residues.

V is TRBV20-1 and J is TRBJ2-3, with 11 nucleotides matching TRBD1. CDR3 size: 15 residues. Germline-derived CDR1 and CDR2 are DFQATT and SNEGSKA (reference sequence). V lost 6 bases, J lost 2 bases, and 7 bases stayed unmatched. The CDR3 reads CSADGTGGPTDTQYF. The CDR3 nucleotides read TGCAGTGCAGATGGGACAGGGGGACCCACAGATACGCAGTATTTT.

This clonotype was counted between two and nine times. V usage is TRBV11-2 and J usage is TRBJ2-7; D remains ambiguous. This CDR3 has 14 residues. Germline CDR1 is SGHAT and CDR2 is FQNNGV. Trimming stripped 3 bases from V and 0 bases from J, with 9 bases between. The CDR3 region has the DNA TGTGCCAGCAGCTTTGGCGGCCACTCCTACGAGCAGTACTTC. Its translation: CASSFGGHSYEQYF.

The chain combines TRBV4-1 with TRBJ2-3; D may match TRBD1 or TRBD2 (5 bases each). Germline assignment: CDR1 MGHRA and CDR2 YSYEKL. Trimming pared 0 bases from V and 5 bases from J, leaving 12 bases between. There are 15 residues in the CDR3. Here the CDR3 reads CASSQEARDGDTQYF. The CDR3 DNA sequence: TGCGCCAGCAGCCAAGAAGCCAGGGACGGAGATACGCAGTATTTT.

This clonotype was observed a few times. CDR3 sequence: CASSLYPDRLGTDTQYF. The CDR3 DNA sequence: TGTGCCAGCAGTTTATACCCGGACAGACTTGGCACAGATACGCAGTATTTT. J is TRBJ2-3 and V is TRBV12-3 or TRBV12-4, with D maybe TRBD1 (6 bases). The CDR3 runs 17 residues. The ends were cut back, 2 bases at V and 1 base at J, with 16 bases in the middle.

This clonotype appeared many times. The CDR3 reads CASSLVAGSAYGYTF. For the CDR3, the DNA is TGCGCCAGCAGCTTGGTGGCAGGGTCCGCCTATGGCTACACCTTC. The chain employs TRBV5-1 and TRBJ1-2; a possible D gene is TRBD1 (5 bases). V gave up 0 bases and J gave up 4 bases, with 13 bases separating them. The germline gives CDR1 SGHRS, CDR2 YFSETQ. The CDR3 extends over 15 amino acids.

The rearrangement joins TRBV10-2 to TRBJ1-1; D perhaps matches TRBD1 (6 bases). The germline V gene encodes CDR1 WSHSY and CDR2 SAAADI. This CDR3 region has 14 residues. The ends were cut back, 3 bases at V and 5 bases at J, with 13 bases in the middle. CDR3 protein: CASSDYGQRTEAFF. DNA of the CDR3: TGCGCCAGCAGTGATTACGGACAGAGGACTGAAGCTTTCTTT.